This is a list of T cell receptor beta chains from one sample in a study of CD8 T cells in Susac syndrome. TCRdb reprocessed the immunoSEQ multiplex PCR reads with MiXCR, giving one entry per CDR3 protein. The table lists about 300,000 distinct CDR3 sequences, around 89% of them singletons. Sequencing was done on a sample of CD8+ T cells from PBMCs. These receptor sequences come from a human donor with multiple sclerosis. The CDR3 runs from the conserved cysteine through the conserved F or W. D genes are given only for firm matches. Clone size is given for some rows only: seen once, a few or many times, or a class if the clone is expanded.

D	V	size	J	CDR3	DNA
TRBD2	TRBV19	few	TRBJ2-1	CASSQGTSGYNEQFF	TGTGCCAGTAGTCAGGGGACTAGCGGGTACAATGAGCAGTTCTTC
NA	TRBV10-3	NA	TRBJ2-3	CAISDLQGIFIYTQYF	TGTGCCATCAGTGATTTGCAGGGAATATTCATATATACGCAGTATTTT
NA	TRBV9	NA	TRBJ1-5	CASSVGGRNQPQHF	TGTGCCAGCAGCGTAGGAGGGCGAAATCAGCCCCAGCATTTT
TRBD2	TRBV6-1	NA	TRBJ2-5	CASSDDTGLAGVGVEGTQYF	TGTGCCAGCTCCGACGATACTGGGCTAGCGGGGGTAGGGGTCGAGGGGACCCAGTACTTC
NA	TRBV4-2	NA	TRBJ2-7	CASSQETRSSYEQYF	TGTGCCAGCAGCCAAGAGACCAGAAGCTCCTACGAGCAGTACTTC
TRBD2	TRBV4-2	few	TRBJ2-7	CASSQATSGSIYEQYF	TGTGCCAGCAGCCAAGCGACTAGCGGGAGTATCTACGAGCAGTACTTC
TRBD2	TRBV12-3/TRBV12-4	NA	TRBJ2-7	CASSPPPWRGGTYEQYF	TGTGCCAGCAGCCCCCCTCCTTGGCGGGGGGGGACCTACGAGCAGTACTTC
TRBD1	TRBV4-1	NA	TRBJ2-1	CASSQLTGVVGNEQFF	TGCGCCAGCAGCCAGCTAACAGGGGTAGTTGGCAATGAGCAGTTCTTC
NA	TRBV21-1	NA	TRBJ1-6	CAGLQERILGSPLHF	TGTGCCGGCCTACAGGAACGGATTCTAGGTTCACCCCTCCACTTT
TRBD2	TRBV20-1	NA	TRBJ2-5	CSARGLAGGETQYF	TGCAGTGCTAGGGGACTAGCGGGAGGAGAGACCCAGTACTTC
NA	TRBV5-1	NA	TRBJ1-1	CASSLVQHSEMAFF	TGCGCCAGCAGCTTGGTTCAACACTCTGAGATGGCTTTCTTT
NA	TRBV19	NA	TRBJ2-7	CASSIGSRSPNEQYF	TGTGCCAGTAGTATCGGTTCGAGAAGCCCGAACGAGCAGTACTTC
NA	TRBV7-2	NA	TRBJ2-1	CASSSNRVGRSSYNEQFF	TGTGCCAGCAGCTCCAACCGGGTGGGTCGGAGCTCCTACAATGAGCAGTTCTTC
NA	TRBV9	NA	TRBJ2-3	CASSSTGEDTQYF	TGTGCCAGCAGCTCGACGGGGGAAGATACGCAGTATTTT
NA	TRBV28	NA	TRBJ2-5	CASRTRTQETQYF	TGTGCCAGCAGAACACGAACCCAAGAGACCCAGTACTTC
NA	TRBV20-1	NA	TRBJ2-7	CSARDQLALTYEQYF	TGCAGTGCTAGAGATCAGTTAGCACTAACCTACGAGCAGTACTTC
NA	TRBV5-4	NA	TRBJ1-2	CAFGGGGGYTF	TGTGCCTTCGGTGGGGGTGGCGGCTACACCTTC
NA	TRBV29-1	NA	TRBJ2-1	CSGAPGSSYNEQFF	TGCAGCGGCGCCCCTGGGAGCTCCTACAATGAGCAGTTCTTC
NA	TRBV12-3/TRBV12-4	once	TRBJ1-2	CASSLWPRAYYGYTF	TGTGCCAGCAGTTTATGGCCCCGGGCATACTATGGCTACACCTTC
TRBD2	TRBV19	NA	TRBJ2-1	CATASGTSYNEQFF	TGTGCCACCGCTAGCGGGACCTCCTACAATGAGCAGTTCTTC
NA	TRBV19	NA	TRBJ1-5	CASSISGQPQHF	TGTGCCAGTAGTATATCGGGTCAGCCCCAGCATTTT
TRBD2	TRBV30	NA	TRBJ2-7	CAWSLGAGVREQYF	TGTGCCTGGAGTCTGGGCGCGGGAGTTAGGGAGCAGTACTTC